This TCR beta chain emerged from a study of technical replicates of blood from a handful of donors. Germline assignment: CDR1 SGHDT and CDR2 YYEEEE. V trimming: 2 bases; J trimming: 4 bases; junction bases outside the gene matches: 2. There are 14 residues in the CDR3. Repertoires were generated with immunoSEQ multiplex PCR, while TCRdb's copy carries only in-frame clones and drops some. The sample yields about 85,000 clones, roughly 94% seen once. This clone was counted once. This TCR was recovered from a human donor in good health. The specimen was T cells isolated from PBMCs. The rearrangement uses TRBV5-6 and TRBJ2-4, with 8 bases identical to TRBD2. The CDR3 DNA is TGTGCCAGCAGCTTAATAGCGGGGAAAAACATTCAGTACTTC. This codes for CASSLIAGKNIQYF.